The 5 T cell receptor beta chains listed next were all sequenced from one sample in a study of cytomegalovirus exposure and HLA in healthy donors. PCR used 60 Vbeta primers and 13 Jbeta primers. Assay: immunoSEQ multiplex PCR; the TCRdb copy retains only in-frame clones and omits some. Of roughly 100,000 clones listed, roughly 82% are singletons. The specimen was PBMCs. The receptor set was obtained from a woman in her 50s in good health and CMV-seropositive.

This sequence joins TRBV11-2 and TRBJ2-5; TRBD2 matches 8 bases. V shed 5 bases and J 4 bases; nucleotides not matched to a gene: 12. The V gene's germline CDR1 is SGHAT and CDR2 FQNNGV. The CDR3 is 16 amino acids. CDR3 DNA sequence: TGTGCCAGCAGCATCCCCTACCGGGGGGGAAGAGAGACCCAGTACTTC. This codes for CASSIPYRGGRETQYF.

The rearrangement uses TRBV27 and TRBJ1-5, with 9 bases matching TRBD1. Unmatched junction bases numbered 6, after V lost 4 bases and J lost 2 bases. CDR3 size: 16 residues. Germline lookup yields CDR1 MNHEY and CDR2 SMNVEV (reference sequence). The CDR3: CASSSFDRGGNQPQHF. The CDR3 coding sequence is TGTGCCAGCAGTTCTTTCGACAGGGGGGGCAATCAGCCCCAGCATTTT.

This clone appeared a few times. The V call is TRBV11-1, the J call TRBJ2-3; D gene unclear. The V and J ends lost 4 bases and 6 bases respectively, with 14 bases between them. CDR3 length: 14 residues. Germline CDR1 SGHAT, CDR2 FQDESV (reference sequence). CDR3 sequence reads: CASSSYYGTDTQYF. The DNA of the CDR3 is TGTGCCAGCAGCTCCTACTACGGAACGGATACGCAGTATTTT.

This rearrangement joins TRBV5-1 to TRBJ1-5; TRBD1 matches at 8 bases. V was clipped by 1 base and J by 4 bases; unmatched bases: 4. CDR1 and CDR2 from the germline V gene are SGHRS and YFSETQ. The CDR3 is made up of 15 amino acids. The CDR3 DNA reads as TGCGCCAGCAGCTTGATGGGACAGGTAAATCAGCCCCAGCATTTT. Protein sequence: CASSLMGQVNQPQHF.

The chain employs TRBV5-8 and TRBJ1-1, with D tentatively TRBD1 (6 bases). In germline, CDR1 is SGHTS, CDR2 YDEGEE. The V and J ends lost 6 bases and 0 bases respectively, with 12 bases between them. This CDR3 comprises 14 residues. CDR3 coding DNA: TGTGCCAGCACGCAGGGGCTCATGAACACTGAAGCTTTCTTT. Residues: CASTQGLMNTEAFF.